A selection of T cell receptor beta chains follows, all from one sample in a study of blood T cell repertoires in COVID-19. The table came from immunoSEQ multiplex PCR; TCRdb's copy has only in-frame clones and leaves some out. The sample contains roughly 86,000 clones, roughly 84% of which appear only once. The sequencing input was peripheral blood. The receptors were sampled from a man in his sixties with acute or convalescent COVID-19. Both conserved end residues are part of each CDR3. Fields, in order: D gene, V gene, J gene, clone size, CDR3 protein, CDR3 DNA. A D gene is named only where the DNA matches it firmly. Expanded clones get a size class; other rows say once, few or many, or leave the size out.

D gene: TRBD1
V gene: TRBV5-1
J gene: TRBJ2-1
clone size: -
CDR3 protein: CASSVEGTGATNEQFF
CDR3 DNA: TGCGCCAGCAGCGTAGAGGGGACAGGGGCGACCAATGAGCAGTTCTTC

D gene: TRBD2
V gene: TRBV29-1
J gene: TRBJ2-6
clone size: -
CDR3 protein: CSVARLAGGPGANVLTF
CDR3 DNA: TGCAGCGTTGCCCGACTAGCGGGGGGGCCTGGGGCCAACGTCCTGACTTTC

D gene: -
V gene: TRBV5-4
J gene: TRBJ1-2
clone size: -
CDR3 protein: CASSLETRSGYTF
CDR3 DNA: TGTGCCAGCAGCTTGGAAACAAGATCCGGCTACACCTTC

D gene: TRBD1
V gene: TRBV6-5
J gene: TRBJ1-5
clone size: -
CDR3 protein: CASRWTGSSNQPQHF
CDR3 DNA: TGTGCCAGCAGATGGACAGGCTCTAGCAATCAGCCCCAGCATTTT

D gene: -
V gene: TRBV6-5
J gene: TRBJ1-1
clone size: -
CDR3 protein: CASSIGHMNTEAFF
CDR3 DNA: TGTGCCAGCAGTATTGGACACATGAACACTGAAGCTTTCTTT

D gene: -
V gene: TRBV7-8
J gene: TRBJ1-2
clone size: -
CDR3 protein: CASSRAGHSYGYTF
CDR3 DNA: TGTGCCAGCAGCCGAGCGGGACACTCCTATGGCTACACCTTC

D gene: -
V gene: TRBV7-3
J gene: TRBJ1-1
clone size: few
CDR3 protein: CASSLTGGSNTEAFF
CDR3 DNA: TGTGCCAGCAGCTTAACGGGAGGGTCGAACACTGAAGCTTTCTTT

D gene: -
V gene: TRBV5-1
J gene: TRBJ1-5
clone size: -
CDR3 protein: CASSPGIMGQPQHF
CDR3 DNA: TGCGCCAGCAGCCCAGGGATCATGGGTCAGCCCCAGCATTTT

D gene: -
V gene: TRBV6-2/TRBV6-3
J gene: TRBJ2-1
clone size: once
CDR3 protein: CASSYLGPSYNEQFF
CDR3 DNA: TGTGCCAGCAGTTACTTGGGGCCTTCATACAATGAGCAGTTCTTC

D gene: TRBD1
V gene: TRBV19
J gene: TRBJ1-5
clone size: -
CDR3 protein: CASSIVGGRGGNQPQHF
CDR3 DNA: TGTGCCAGTAGTATAGTTGGAGGCAGGGGGGGCAATCAGCCCCAGCATTTT

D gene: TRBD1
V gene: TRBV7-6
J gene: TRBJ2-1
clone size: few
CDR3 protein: CASSPPRGRGNNEQFF
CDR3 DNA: TGTGCCAGCAGCCCCCCCAGGGGGCGAGGGAACAATGAGCAGTTCTTC

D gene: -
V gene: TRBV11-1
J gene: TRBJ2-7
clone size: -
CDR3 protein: CASSSGSYEQYF
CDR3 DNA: TGTGCCAGCAGCTCAGGTTCCTACGAGCAGTACTTC

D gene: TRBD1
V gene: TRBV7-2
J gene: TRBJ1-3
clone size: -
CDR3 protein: CASSLQGGSGNTIYF
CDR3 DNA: TGTGCCAGCAGCTTACAGGGGGGCTCTGGAAACACCATATATTTT

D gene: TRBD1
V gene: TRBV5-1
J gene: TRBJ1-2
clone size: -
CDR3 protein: CASSITGDGYTF
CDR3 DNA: TGCGCCAGCAGCATAACAGGGGATGGCTACACCTTC

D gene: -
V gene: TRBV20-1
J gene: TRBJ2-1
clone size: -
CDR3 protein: CSASFDRDNEQFF
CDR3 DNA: TGCAGTGCTAGTTTTGACAGAGACAATGAGCAGTTCTTC

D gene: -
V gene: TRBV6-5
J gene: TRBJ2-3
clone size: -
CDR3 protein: CATAGLTDTQYF
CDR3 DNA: TGTGCCACGGCGGGGCTCACAGATACGCAGTATTTT

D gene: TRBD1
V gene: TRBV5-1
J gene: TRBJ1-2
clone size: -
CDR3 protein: CASSLVQGGIGDYGYTF
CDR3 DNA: TGCGCCAGCAGCTTGGTACAGGGGGGAATAGGTGACTATGGCTACACCTTC

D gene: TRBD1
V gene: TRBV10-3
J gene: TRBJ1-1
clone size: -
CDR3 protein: CAISVRTGGEGTEAFF
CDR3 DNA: TGTGCCATCAGCGTAAGGACAGGGGGCGAGGGGACTGAAGCTTTCTTT

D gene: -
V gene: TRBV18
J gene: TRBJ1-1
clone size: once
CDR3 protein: CASSPEGGGRTEAFF
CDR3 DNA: TGTGCCAGCTCACCAGAAGGCGGGGGGCGAACTGAAGCTTTCTTT

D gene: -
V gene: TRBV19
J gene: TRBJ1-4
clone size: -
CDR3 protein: CASSPRGGTNEKLFF
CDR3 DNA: TGTGCCAGTAGTCCGAGGGGAGGGACTAATGAAAAACTGTTTTTT

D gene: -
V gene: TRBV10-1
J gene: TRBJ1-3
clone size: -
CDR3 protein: CASSESGLTGNTIYF
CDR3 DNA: TGCGCCAGCAGTGAGTCAGGACTGACTGGAAACACCATATATTTT

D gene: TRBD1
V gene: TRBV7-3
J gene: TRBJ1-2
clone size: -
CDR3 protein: CASSNRQGHGYTF
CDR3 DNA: TGTGCCAGCAGCAACAGACAGGGGCATGGCTACACCTTC

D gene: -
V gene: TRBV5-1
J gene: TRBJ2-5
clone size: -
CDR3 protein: CASSVGTTSYF
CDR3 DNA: TGCGCCAGCAGCGTAGGTACTACCTCCTACTTC